This record looks at one TCR beta chain sequence and its context. What it recognizes is unknown. This entry belongs to a study of monozygotic twins with inflammatory bowel disease. Whole-study results and caveats: Healthy co-twins exceeded IBD patients in TCRbeta diversity as measured by inverse Simpson.

TCRdb reprocessed the 5' RACE reads, with one entry per CDR3 protein and no DNA. The sample has approximately 390,000 distinct CDR3 sequences; the top ten hold 2% to 2.5%. The CDR3 sequence is 15 residues long. Germline CDR1 reads SGHRS; CDR2 reads YFSETQ. This TCR was recovered from a human donor with ulcerative colitis or Crohn's disease, or a healthy co-twin of an affected twin (not recorded which). What was sequenced was blood. V is TRBV5-1 and J is TRBJ2-3; TCRdb's assignment of TRBD1 cannot be checked, as there is no DNA. CDR3 sequence reads: CASSLEGQTYDTQYF.